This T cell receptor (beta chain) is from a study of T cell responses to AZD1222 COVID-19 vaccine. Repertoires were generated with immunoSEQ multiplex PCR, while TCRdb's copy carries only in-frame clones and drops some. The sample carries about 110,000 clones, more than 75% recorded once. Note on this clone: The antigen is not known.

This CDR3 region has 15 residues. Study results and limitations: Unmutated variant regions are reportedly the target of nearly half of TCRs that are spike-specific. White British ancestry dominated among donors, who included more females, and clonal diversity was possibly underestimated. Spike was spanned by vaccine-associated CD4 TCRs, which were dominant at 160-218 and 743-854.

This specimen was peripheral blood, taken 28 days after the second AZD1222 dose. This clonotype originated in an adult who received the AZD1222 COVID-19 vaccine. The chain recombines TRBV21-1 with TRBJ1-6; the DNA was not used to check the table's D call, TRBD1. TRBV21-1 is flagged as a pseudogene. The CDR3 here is CASEPGGQGFSPLHF. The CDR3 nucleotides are TGTGCCAGCGAACCCGGGGGACAGGGGTTTTCACCCCTCCACTTT.